Listed below are T cell receptor beta chains from one sample, sequenced in a study of neurological immune-mediated disorders. One entry per CDR3 protein, called by TCRdb with MiXCR from the 5' RACE reads. Of some 50,000 distinct CDR3 sequences listed, around 12% are singletons. Sequencing used PBMCs. The receptors derive from a male donor with HTLV-1-associated myelopathy (HAM/TSP). CDR3s include the opening cysteine and the closing phenylalanine or tryptophan. The D gene is left open where the match is weak. Not all rows give a size; the values are once, few, many and, for expanded clones, a class.

j_call d_call v_call clone_size cdr3_nt cdr3_aa
TRBJ2-3 . TRBV20-1 many TGCAGTGCTAGAAAAGGGGGGAGGACAGATACGCAGTATTTT CSARKGGRTDTQYF
TRBJ1-6 TRBD1 TRBV25-1 many TGTGCCAGCAGTGAATATCGGACAGGGGTGAATTCACCCCTCCACTTT CASSEYRTGVNSPLHF
TRBJ2-6 TRBD2 TRBV5-1 few TGCGCCAGCAGCCCCCTTCGGGGGGAAAGTGGGGCCAACGTCCTGACTTTC CASSPLRGESGANVLTF
TRBJ2-6 TRBD1 TRBV29-1 many TGCAGCGTTGTCTTTCAGGGGGCGGGGGCCAACGTCCTGACTTTC CSVVFQGAGANVLTF
TRBJ2-3 . TRBV28 many TGTGCCAGCAGTCGACAGCCCGACACAGATACGCAGTATTTT CASSRQPDTDTQYF
TRBJ2-2 . TRBV2 many TGTGCCAGCTCCACCGGGGAGCTGTTTTTT CASSTGELFF
TRBJ2-5 TRBD1 TRBV5-1 . TGCGCCAGCAGCTTGGCCCCGGGACAGGGGGCAGGAGAGACCCAGTACTTC CASSLAPGQGAGETQYF
TRBJ2-5 TRBD1 TRBV7-8 many TGTGCCAGCAGCGTAGACAGGGGGGAGACCCAGTACTTC CASSVDRGETQYF
TRBJ1-5 TRBD1 TRBV6-6 many TGTGCCAGCAGTTCGACAGGGTCTACGCCCCAGCATTTT CASSSTGSTPQHF
TRBJ2-7 . TRBV5-1 many TGCGCCAGCAGGGAAGGGACCCACGAGCAGTACTTC CASREGTHEQYF
TRBJ2-1 TRBD1 TRBV5-1 many TGCGCCAGCAGCTGGGCCCAGGGGGCCTTCGATGAGCAGTTCTTC CASSWAQGAFDEQFF
TRBJ2-7 . TRBV5-1 many TGCGCCAGCAGCCCGGACGAAGCCTACGAGCAGTACTTC CASSPDEAYEQYF
TRBJ1-6 TRBD1 TRBV20-1 many TGCAGTGCCCGTGGGACAGGGGATTCACCCCTCCACTTT CSARGTGDSPLHF
TRBJ2-3 . TRBV7-9 many TGTGCCTGCTCATGGGGGGCAAAGGCAGATACGCAGTATTTT CACSWGAKADTQYF
TRBJ2-3 . TRBV7-8 many TGTGCCAGCAGCCTTCGGCTTGATCATACGCAGTATTTT CASSLRLDHTQYF
TRBJ2-5 TRBD2 TRBV20-1 many TGCAGTGCTGGTGGCGGGGGGATCCAAGAGACCCAGTACTTC CSAGGGGIQETQYF
TRBJ2-1 TRBD2 TRBV6-2/TRBV6-3 many TGTGCCAGCACCAGCGGGACCGGGCAGTTCTTC CASTSGTGQFF
TRBJ2-5 . TRBV5-1 many TGCGCCAGCAGCTTGGTTCCACTTATACAAGAGACCCAGTACTTC CASSLVPLIQETQYF
TRBJ1-1 TRBD1 TRBV6-5 many TGTGCCAGCAGCATGGGACAGCAAGCTTTCTTT CASSMGQQAFF
TRBJ2-1 . TRBV20-1 many TGCGGGTCGGGCTACGGGGACTCCTACAATGAGCAGTTCTTC CGSGYGDSYNEQFF
TRBJ2-5 TRBD2 TRBV7-2 many TGTGCCAGCAGCTGGACTAGCGGGGGGGTAGAGACCCAGTACTTC CASSWTSGGVETQYF
TRBJ1-1 . TRBV5-1 many TGCGCCAGCAGCTTGGACGGGGGAGGCACTGAAGCTTTCTTT CASSLDGGGTEAFF
TRBJ1-1 TRBD1 TRBV7-9 many TGTGCCAGCAGCTCGGGACAGGCCGGGGGCACTGAAGCTTTCTTT CASSSGQAGGTEAFF
TRBJ2-6 TRBD1 TRBV7-6 many TGTGCCAGCAGCTCGGGGACAGGGGCCTCTGGGGCCAACGTCCTGACTTTC CASSSGTGASGANVLTF
TRBJ1-2 . TRBV5-5 . TGTGCCAGTAGCGTAAACAGGGTGCAGGCTAACTATGGCTACACCTTC CASSVNRVQANYGYTF
TRBJ2-5 . TRBV29-1 many TGCAGCGGCTCTCTCAAGGCCGGGGGGACCCAGTACTTC CSGSLKAGGTQYF
TRBJ1-1 TRBD1 TRBV5-1 many TGCGCCAGCACTGACCCCGGGACAGGGAACACTGAAGCTTTCTTT CASTDPGTGNTEAFF
TRBJ2-2 . TRBV10-1 many TGCGCCAGCAGTGAAGGGGGGCTCACCGGGGAGCTGTTTTTT CASSEGGLTGELFF
TRBJ2-7 TRBD2 TRBV5-1 many TGCGCCAGCAGCAGCGGCGGGGGGGGATTCTACGAGCAGTACTTC CASSSGGGGFYEQYF
TRBJ2-5 . TRBV12-3/TRBV12-4 many TGTGCCAGCAGTTTACAGGCGGGGGCTATCGAGACCCAGTACTTC CASSLQAGAIETQYF
TRBJ2-5 TRBD2 TRBV20-1 many TGCAGTGCTAGCGAGGCTAGCGGGGTCCAAGAGACCCAGTACTTC CSASEASGVQETQYF
TRBJ2-7 TRBD1 TRBV28 . TGTGCCAGCAGGAAAGTCTGGACAGGGGGCTACGAGCAGTACTTC CASRKVWTGGYEQYF
TRBJ1-1 TRBD1 TRBV20-1 many TGCAGTGCTAGAGCCACAGGGGGTACTGAAGCTTTCTTT CSARATGGTEAFF
TRBJ2-1 . TRBV9 many TGTGCCAGCAGCGTAGAGTCCCTAAATGAGCAGTTCTTC CASSVESLNEQFF
TRBJ2-3 . TRBV5-1 many TGCGCCAGCGGAGATACAGGGTCTCAAGATACGCAGTATTTT CASGDTGSQDTQYF
TRBJ1-1 TRBD1 TRBV7-2 many TGTGCCAGCAGCTTGGGCCCCCGTGGCGGGACAGCGAACACTGAAGCTTTCTTT CASSLGPRGGTANTEAFF
TRBJ1-1 . TRBV20-1 many TGCAGTGCTAGTCTGAGGGTCAACACTGAAGCTTTCTTT CSASLRVNTEAFF